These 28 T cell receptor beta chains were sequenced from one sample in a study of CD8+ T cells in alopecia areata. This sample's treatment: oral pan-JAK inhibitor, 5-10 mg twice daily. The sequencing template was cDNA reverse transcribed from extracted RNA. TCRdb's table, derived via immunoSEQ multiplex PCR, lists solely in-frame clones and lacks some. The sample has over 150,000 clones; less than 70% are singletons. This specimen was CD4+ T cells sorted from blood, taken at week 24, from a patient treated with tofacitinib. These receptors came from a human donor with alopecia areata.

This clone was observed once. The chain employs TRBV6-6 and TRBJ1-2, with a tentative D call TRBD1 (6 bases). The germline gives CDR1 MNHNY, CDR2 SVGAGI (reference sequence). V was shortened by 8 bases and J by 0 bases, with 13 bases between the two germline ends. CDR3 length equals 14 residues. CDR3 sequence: CASSTTGSNYGYTF. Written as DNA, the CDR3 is TGTGCCAGCTCTACAACAGGGTCTAACTATGGCTACACCTTC.

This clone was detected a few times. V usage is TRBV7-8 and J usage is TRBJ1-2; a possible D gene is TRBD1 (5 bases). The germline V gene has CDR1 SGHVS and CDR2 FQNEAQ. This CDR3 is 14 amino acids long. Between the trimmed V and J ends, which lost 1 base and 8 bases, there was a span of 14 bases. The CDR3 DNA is TGTGCCAGCAGCTTAGAAAGGGGCAGAAAAGGCTACACCTTC. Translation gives CASSLERGRKGYTF.

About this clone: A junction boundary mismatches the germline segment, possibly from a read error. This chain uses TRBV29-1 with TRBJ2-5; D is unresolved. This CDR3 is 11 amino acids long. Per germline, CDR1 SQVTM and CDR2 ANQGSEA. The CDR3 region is CSARRLEPRDF. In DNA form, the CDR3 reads TGCAGCGCTAGAAGATTAGAGCCTAGAGACTTC.

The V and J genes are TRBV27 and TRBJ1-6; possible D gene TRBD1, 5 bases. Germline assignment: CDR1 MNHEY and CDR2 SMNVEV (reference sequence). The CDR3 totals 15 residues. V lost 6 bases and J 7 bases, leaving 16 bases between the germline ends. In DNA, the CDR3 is TGTGCCAGCAGAGTCGGGGGTTCGGGGAATTCACCCCTCCACTTT. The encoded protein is CASRVGGSGNSPLHF.

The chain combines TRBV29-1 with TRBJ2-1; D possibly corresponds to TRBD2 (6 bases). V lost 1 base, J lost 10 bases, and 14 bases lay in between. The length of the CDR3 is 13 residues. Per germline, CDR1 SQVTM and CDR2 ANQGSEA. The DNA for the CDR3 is TGCAGCGTTGAAGCGGGGGTGCCTCGAGAGCAGTTCTTC. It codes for CSVEAGVPREQFF.

The CDR3 coding sequence is TGTGCCAGCAGCCGCGCGGGATCTTATGGCTACACCTTC. This translates into CASSRAGSYGYTF. This chain links TRBV6-5 with TRBJ1-2; D is unresolved. Trimming left V 6 bases short and J 5 bases short, with 13 bases between. Germline loops: CDR1 MNHEY, CDR2 SVGAGI. The CDR3 extends over 13 amino acids.

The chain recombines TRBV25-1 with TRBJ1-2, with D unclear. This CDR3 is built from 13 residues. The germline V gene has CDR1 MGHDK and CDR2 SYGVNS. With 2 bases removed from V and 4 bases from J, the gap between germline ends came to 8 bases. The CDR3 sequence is CASSERGSYGYTF. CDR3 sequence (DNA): TGTGCCAGCAGTGAAAGAGGATCCTATGGCTACACCTTC.

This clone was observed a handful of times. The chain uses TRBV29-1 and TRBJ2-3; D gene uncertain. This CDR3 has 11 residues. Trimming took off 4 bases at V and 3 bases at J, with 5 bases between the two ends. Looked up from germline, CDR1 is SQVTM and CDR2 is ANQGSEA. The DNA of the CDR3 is TGCAGCGTTGCTGTTACAGATACGCAGTATTTT. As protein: CSVAVTDTQYF.

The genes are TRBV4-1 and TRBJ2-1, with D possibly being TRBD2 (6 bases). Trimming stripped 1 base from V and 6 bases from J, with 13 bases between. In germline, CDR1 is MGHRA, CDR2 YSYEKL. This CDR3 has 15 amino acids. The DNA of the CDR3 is TGCGCCAGCAGCCAAGTCTTAGCGGCCTTCAATGAGCAGTTCTTC. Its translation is CASSQVLAAFNEQFF.

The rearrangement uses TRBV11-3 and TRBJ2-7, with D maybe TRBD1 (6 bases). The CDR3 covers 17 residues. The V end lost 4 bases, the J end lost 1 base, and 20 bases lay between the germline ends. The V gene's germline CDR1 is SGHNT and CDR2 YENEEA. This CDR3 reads CASSSPGWDTDSYEQYF. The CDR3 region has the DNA TGTGCCAGCAGCTCCCCAGGGTGGGACACCGATTCCTACGAGCAGTACTTC.

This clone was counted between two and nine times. CDR3 nucleotides: TGCAGCGTCCGGGACAGGGGAGGCACCTACGAGCAGTACTTC. Amino acids: CSVRDRGGTYEQYF. The V gene is TRBV29-1, the J gene TRBJ2-7, with 10 bases aligning to TRBD1. This CDR3 spans 14 amino acids. V was pared by 6 bases and J by 2 bases, with 7 bases of the junction left unmatched. Germline CDR1 is SQVTM and CDR2 is ANQGSEA.

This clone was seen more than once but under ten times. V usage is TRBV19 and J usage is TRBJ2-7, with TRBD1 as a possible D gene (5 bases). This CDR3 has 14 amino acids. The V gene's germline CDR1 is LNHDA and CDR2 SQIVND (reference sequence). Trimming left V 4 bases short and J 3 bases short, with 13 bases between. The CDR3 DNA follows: TGTGCCAGTAGTAGTAGTAGGGGCGACTACGAGCAGTACTTC. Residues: CASSSSRGDYEQYF.

DNA for the CDR3: TGTGCCAGCAGCTTAGAGAAGCATTCACCCCTCCACTTT. It specifies CASSLEKHSPLHF. The V call is TRBV7-2, the J call TRBJ1-6; D is undetermined. V lost 1 base and J lost 8, with 6 bases in between. The CDR3 is 13 amino acids. Germline V lookup: CDR1 SGHTA, CDR2 FQGNSA.

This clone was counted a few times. The DNA for the CDR3 is TGTGCCAGCAGTCTAACCATCGAAGGTAGCCCCCTCCACTTT. It yields the protein CASSLTIEGSPLHF. The gene calls are TRBV6-4 and TRBJ1-6; D call uncertain. This CDR3 comprises 14 residues. V lost 5 bases and J lost 13, with 18 bases in between. The germline V gene has CDR1 MRHNA and CDR2 SNTAGT.

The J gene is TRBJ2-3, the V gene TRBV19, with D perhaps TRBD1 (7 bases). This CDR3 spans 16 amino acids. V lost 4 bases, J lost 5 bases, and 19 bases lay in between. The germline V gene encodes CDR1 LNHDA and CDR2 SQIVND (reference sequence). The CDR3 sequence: CASSRRDRKTRDTQYF. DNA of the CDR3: TGTGCCAGTAGTAGGCGGGACAGAAAGACACGAGATACGCAGTATTTT. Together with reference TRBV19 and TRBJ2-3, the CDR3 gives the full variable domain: DGGITQSPKYLFRKEGQNVTLSCEQNLNHDAMYWYRQDPGQGLRLIYYSQIVNDFQKGDIAEGYSVSREKKESFPLTVTSAQKNPTAFYLCASSRRDRKTRDTQYFGPGTRLTVL.

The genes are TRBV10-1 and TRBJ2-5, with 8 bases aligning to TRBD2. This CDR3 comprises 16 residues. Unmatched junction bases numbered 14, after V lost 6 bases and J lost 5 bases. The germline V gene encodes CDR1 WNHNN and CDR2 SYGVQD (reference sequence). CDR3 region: CASSGGAGGGTETQYF. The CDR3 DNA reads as TGCGCCAGCAGCGGTGGCGCCGGCGGGGGGACGGAGACCCAGTACTTC.

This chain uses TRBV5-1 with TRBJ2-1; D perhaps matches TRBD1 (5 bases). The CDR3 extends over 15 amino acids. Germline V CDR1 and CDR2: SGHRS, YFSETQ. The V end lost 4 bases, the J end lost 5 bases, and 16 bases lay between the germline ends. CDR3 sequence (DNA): TGCGCCAGCAGCCTAATTGTAGGGGCCCACAATGAGCAGTTCTTC. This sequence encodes CASSLIVGAHNEQFF.

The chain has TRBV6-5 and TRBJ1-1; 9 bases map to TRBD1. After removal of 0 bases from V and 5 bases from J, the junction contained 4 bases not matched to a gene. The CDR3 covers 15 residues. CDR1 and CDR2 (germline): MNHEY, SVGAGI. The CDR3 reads CASSYSGQGRTEAFF. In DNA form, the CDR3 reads TGTGCCAGCAGTTACTCAGGACAGGGGAGAACTGAAGCTTTCTTT.

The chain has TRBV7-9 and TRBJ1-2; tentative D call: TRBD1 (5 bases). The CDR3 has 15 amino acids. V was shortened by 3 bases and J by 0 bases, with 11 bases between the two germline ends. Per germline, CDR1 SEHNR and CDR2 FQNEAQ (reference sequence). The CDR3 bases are TGTGCCAGCAGCTTCCGACAGAGAGCTAACTATGGCTACACCTTC. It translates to CASSFRQRANYGYTF.

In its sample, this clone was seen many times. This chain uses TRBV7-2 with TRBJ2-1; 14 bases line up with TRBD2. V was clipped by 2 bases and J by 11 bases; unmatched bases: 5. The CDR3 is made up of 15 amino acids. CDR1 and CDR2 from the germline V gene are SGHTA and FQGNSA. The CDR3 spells CASSLTGTSGGKQFF. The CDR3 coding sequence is TGTGCCAGCAGCTTAACCGGGACTAGCGGGGGCAAGCAGTTCTTC. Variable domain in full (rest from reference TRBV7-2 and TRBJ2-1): GAGVSQSPSNKVTEKGKDVELRCDPISGHTALYWYRQSLGQGLEFLIYFQGNSAPDKSGLPSDRFSAERTGGSVSTLTIQRTQQEDSAVYLCASSLTGTSGGKQFFGPGTRLTVL.

The CDR3 loop reads CAWGTGRPLHF. DNA for the CDR3: TGTGCCTGGGGGACAGGGCGTCCCCTCCACTTT. The rearrangement joins TRBV30 to TRBJ1-6, with 9 bases identical to TRBD1. CDR1 is GTSNPN and CDR2 is SVGIG in the germline V gene (reference sequence). The CDR3 consists of 11 residues. The ends lost 5 bases at V and 13 bases at J; junction bases unmatched: 3.

CDR3 amino acids: CASSFTRQGTGELFF. The CDR3 DNA follows: TGTGCCAGCAGCTTCACCCGACAGGGGACCGGGGAGCTGTTTTTT. The rearrangement links TRBV7-9 to TRBJ2-2; 8 bases agree with TRBD1. Losses at the gene ends were 3 bases for V and 5 bases for J; bases not matched to a gene: 5. CDR1 SEHNR and CDR2 FQNEAQ come from the germline V gene (reference sequence). This CDR3 contains 15 residues.

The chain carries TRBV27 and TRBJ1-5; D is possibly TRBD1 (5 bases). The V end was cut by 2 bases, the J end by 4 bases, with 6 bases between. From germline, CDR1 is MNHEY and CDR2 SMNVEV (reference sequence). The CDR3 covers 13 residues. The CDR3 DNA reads TGTGCCAGCAGTTTAGGACAAAATCAGCCCCAGCATTTT. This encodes CASSLGQNQPQHF.

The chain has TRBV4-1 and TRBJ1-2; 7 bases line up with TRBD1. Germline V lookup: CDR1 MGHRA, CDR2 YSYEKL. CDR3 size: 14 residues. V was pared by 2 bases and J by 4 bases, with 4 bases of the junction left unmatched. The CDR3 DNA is TGCGCCAGCAGCCAACAGGACAGGACCTATGGCTACACCTTC. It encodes CASSQQDRTYGYTF.

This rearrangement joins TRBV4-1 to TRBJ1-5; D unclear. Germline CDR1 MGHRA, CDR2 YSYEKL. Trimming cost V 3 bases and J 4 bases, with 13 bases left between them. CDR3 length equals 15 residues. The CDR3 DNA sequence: TGCGCCAGCAGCCATCCCCCCCCGTGGAATCAGCCCCAGCATTTT. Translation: CASSHPPPWNQPQHF.

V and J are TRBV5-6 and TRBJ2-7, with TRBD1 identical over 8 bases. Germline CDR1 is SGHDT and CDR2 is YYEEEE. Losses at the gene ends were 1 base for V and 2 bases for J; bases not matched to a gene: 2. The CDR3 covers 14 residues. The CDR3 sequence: CASSLSGQAYEQYF. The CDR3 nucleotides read TGTGCCAGCAGCTTGTCGGGACAGGCCTACGAGCAGTACTTC.

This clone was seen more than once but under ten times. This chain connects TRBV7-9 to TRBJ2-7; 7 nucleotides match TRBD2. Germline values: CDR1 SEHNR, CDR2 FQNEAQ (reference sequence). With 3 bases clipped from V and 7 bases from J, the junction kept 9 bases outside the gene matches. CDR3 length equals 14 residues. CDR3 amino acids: CASSFGLLATEQYF. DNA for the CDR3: TGTGCCAGCAGCTTTGGCCTACTAGCGACTGAGCAGTACTTC. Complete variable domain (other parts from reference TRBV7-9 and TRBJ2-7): DTGVSQNPRHKITKRGQNVTFRCDPISEHNRLYWYRQTLGQGPEFLTYFQNEAQLEKSRLLSDRFSAERPKGSFSTLEIQRTEQGDSAMYLCASSFGLLATEQYFGPGTRLTVT.

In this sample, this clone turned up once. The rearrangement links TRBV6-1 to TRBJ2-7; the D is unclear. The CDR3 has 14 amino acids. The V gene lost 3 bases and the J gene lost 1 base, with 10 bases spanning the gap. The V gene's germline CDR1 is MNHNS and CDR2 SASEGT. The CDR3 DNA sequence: TGTGCCAGCAGTGAGTCAAAGGATTCCTACGAGCAGTACTTC. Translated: CASSESKDSYEQYF.